This is a list of T cell receptor beta chains from one sample in a study of cytomegalovirus exposure and HLA in healthy donors. Assay used: immunoSEQ multiplex PCR; TCRdb lists only in-frame clones, some missing. The sample includes about 82,000 clones, 60% to 80% of them seen just once. Sequenced input: PBMCs. Source of these receptors: a woman between 45 and 60 years old in good health and CMV-seropositive. Each CDR3 is given with its conserved first and last residue. The D gene is left open where the match is weak. Rows give clone size only sometimes, using once, few, many, or a class for an expanded clone.

cdr3_length | d_call | j_call | v_call | clone_size | cdr3_nt | cdr3_aa
14 | - | TRBJ2-3 | TRBV19 | - | TGTGCCAGTAGTATCGGACTTAGCACAGATACGCAGTATTTT | CASSIGLSTDTQYF
14 | - | TRBJ1-1 | TRBV6-5 | few | TGTGCCAGCAGTTACTCGACCGTGAGGACTGAAGCTTTCTTT | CASSYSTVRTEAFF
14 | - | TRBJ2-3 | TRBV5-1 | - | TGCGCCAGCATCCCTTCTACGGGGGCAGATACGCAGTATTTT | CASIPSTGADTQYF
15 | - | TRBJ2-1 | TRBV5-4 | - | TGTGCCAGCAGCCCGAGGAGGGTGGGGACGGATGAGCAGTTCTTC | CASSPRRVGTDEQFF
13 | - | TRBJ2-7 | TRBV28 | - | TGTGCCAGCAGGACCGACAGCTACTACGAGCAGTACTTC | CASRTDSYYEQYF
15 | - | TRBJ1-1 | TRBV5-1 | few | TGCGCCAGCAGCCCCCTAAAGGCAGGGGAGATGAGCGCTTTCTTT | CASSPLKAGEMSAFF
12 | - | TRBJ1-1 | TRBV5-4 | - | TGTGCCAGCAGTTGGGCGAACACTGAAGCTTTCTTT | CASSWANTEAFF
13 | - | TRBJ2-1 | TRBV18 | - | TGTGCCAGCACGGACAGCTCCTACAATGAGCAGTTCTTC | CASTDSSYNEQFF
14 | - | TRBJ2-2 | TRBV27 | - | TGTGCCAGCAGAAGACAGGCCAACACCGGGGAGCTGTTTTTT | CASRRQANTGELFF
19 | TRBD2 | TRBJ2-7 | TRBV11-2 | few | TGTGCCAGCAGCCTTACGGGGGCTAGCGGGCCTAACTGGTCCTACGAGCAGTACTTC | CASSLTGASGPNWSYEQYF
11 | - | TRBJ2-7 | TRBV29-1 | - | TGCAGCCCTTTTCGGTCCTACGAGCAGTACTTC | CSPFRSYEQYF
11 | - | TRBJ1-1 | TRBV19 | - | TGTGCCAGTAGCCAGCGGAATGAAGCTTTCTTT | CASSQRNEAFF
16 | - | TRBJ2-1 | TRBV4-1 | medium-sized | TGCGCCAGCAGCCACCTGGACATCCTCTCCTACAATGAGCAGTTCTTC | CASSHLDILSYNEQFF
13 | TRBD2 | TRBJ2-5 | TRBV6-1 | once | TGTGCCAGCAGTGGGACTAGCCTAGAGACCCAGTACTTC | CASSGTSLETQYF
12 | - | TRBJ1-4 | TRBV19 | - | TGTGCCAGTAGTATTATCAGAGAAAAACTGTTTTTT | CASSIIREKLFF